The 22 T cell receptor beta chains below were found in one sample sequenced in a study of cytomegalovirus exposure and HLA in healthy donors. It was with 60 Vbeta and 13 Jbeta primers that the PCR ran. Clones were sequenced by immunoSEQ multiplex PCR, and TCRdb holds only the in-frame ones, with some missing. The sample consists of 100,000 to 150,000 clones, around 70% of them appearing once. The sequenced sample consisted of PBMCs. These receptors were collected from a woman aged 60-75 years in good health and CMV-seropositive.

V and J are TRBV6-5 and TRBJ1-1; perhaps TRBD1 as D (6 bases). The CDR3 loop spans 16 amino acids. V lost 0 bases to trimming and J lost 3 bases, with 14 bases between them. Per the germline V gene, CDR1 is MNHEY and CDR2 is SVGAGI. The CDR3 spells CASSYSGGARYTEAFF. In DNA, the CDR3 is TGTGCCAGCAGTTACTCGGGGGGGGCCAGGTACACTGAAGCTTTCTTT.

The chain links TRBV19 to TRBJ1-4; 7 bases agree with TRBD1. CDR1 is LNHDA, CDR2 SQIVND, per germline (reference sequence). This CDR3 has 14 amino acids. V shed 4 bases and J 8 bases; nucleotides not matched to a gene: 7. CDR3 DNA: TGTGCCAGTAGTACGGGACAGTTTCGGGAAAAACTGTTTTTT. Translating it yields CASSTGQFREKLFF.

V usage is TRBV7-9 and J usage is TRBJ2-5, with TRBD1 as a possible D gene (5 bases). Per the germline V gene, CDR1 is SEHNR and CDR2 is FQNEAQ (reference sequence). Trimming took 4 bases from V and 5 from J, leaving 17 bases between them. The CDR3 length is 15 residues. The DNA of the CDR3 is TGTGCCAGCAGCTCCCAGAAGACAGTCCGGGAGACCCAGTACTTC. Translation gives CASSSQKTVRETQYF.

This sequence joins TRBV7-2 and TRBJ2-1, with a possible D match to TRBD2 (6 bases). V lost 1 base to trimming and J lost 0 bases, with 7 bases between them. The germline V gene has CDR1 SGHTA and CDR2 FQGNSA. The CDR3 consists of 15 residues. The CDR3 DNA reads TGTGCCAGCAGCTTAGGGGGGGACTCCTACAATGAGCAGTTCTTC. Amino acid sequence: CASSLGGDSYNEQFF. The entire variable domain, with the rest obtained from reference TRBV7-2 and TRBJ2-1, is as follows: GAGVSQSPSNKVTEKGKDVELRCDPISGHTALYWYRQSLGQGLEFLIYFQGNSAPDKSGLPSDRFSAERTGGSVSTLTIQRTQQEDSAVYLCASSLGGDSYNEQFFGPGTRLTVL.

The chain is built from TRBV29-1 and TRBJ2-1; tentatively, D is TRBD1 (5 bases). The V end was cut by 7 bases, the J end by 4 bases, with 11 bases between. Germline V lookup: CDR1 SQVTM, CDR2 ANQGSEA. The CDR3 sequence is 12 residues long. CDR3 protein: CSGATVYNEQFF. CDR3 DNA sequence: TGCAGCGGGGCGACAGTGTACAATGAGCAGTTCTTC.

CDR3 loop: CASSSGQNYEQYF. CDR3 sequence (DNA): TGTGCCAGTAGTTCGGGACAGAACTACGAGCAGTACTTC. The chain carries TRBV19 and TRBJ2-7; 7 bases align to TRBD1. The CDR3 is 13 amino acids. CDR1 is LNHDA and CDR2 is SQIVND in the germline V gene (reference sequence). V trimming: 5 bases; J trimming: 3 bases; junction bases outside the gene matches: 4.

The chain uses TRBV7-6 and TRBJ2-5; 9 bases map to TRBD2. The J segment lost 4 bases and the V segment lost 0 bases, leaving 9 bases of the junction unmatched. CDR1 and CDR2 from the germline V gene are SGHVS and FNYEAQ. CDR3 length: 17 amino acids. The CDR3, as DNA: TGTGCCAGCAGCTTAGCGGGGGTAGCGGGGGTGCTAGAGACCCAGTACTTC. This codes for CASSLAGVAGVLETQYF.

The V call is TRBV5-1, the J call TRBJ1-4, with 7 bases matching TRBD1. The CDR3 sequence is 17 residues long. V dropped 3 bases and J dropped 7; count of bases not matched to a gene: 15. The germline gives CDR1 SGHRS, CDR2 YFSETQ. CDR3 residues: CASSWGDRGLFFEKLFF. As DNA, the CDR3 is TGCGCCAGCAGCTGGGGGGACAGAGGGCTTTTCTTTGAAAAACTGTTTTTT.

This chain uses TRBV6-5 with TRBJ1-1; D perhaps matches TRBD1 (6 bases). Germline values: CDR1 MNHEY, CDR2 SVGAGI. V was clipped by 6 bases and J by 9 bases, with 11 bases between them. This CDR3 has 11 amino acids. In nucleotides, the CDR3 is TGTGCCAGCAGACTGACAGGAAAAGCTTTCTTT. Its translation: CASRLTGKAFF.

This clone has just a few counts. The chain carries TRBV7-9 and TRBJ1-6; 7 nucleotides align to TRBD1. V trimming: 3 bases; J trimming: 0 bases; junction bases outside the gene matches: 2. Germline assignment: CDR1 SEHNR and CDR2 FQNEAQ (reference sequence). The CDR3 loop spans 16 amino acids. CDR3 nucleotides: TGTGCCAGCAGCTTGACAGGGAGCTCCTATAATTCACCCCTCCACTTT. Amino acids: CASSLTGSSYNSPLHF.

V gene TRBV29-1 combines with J gene TRBJ1-2; TRBD1 matches 10 bases. CDR3 length equals 12 residues. Trimming took 4 bases from V and 6 from J; bases not matched to a gene: 2. CDR1 and CDR2 (germline): SQVTM, ANQGSEA. The chain's CDR3 is CSVGTGGNGYTF. DNA for the CDR3: TGCAGCGTTGGGACAGGGGGTAATGGCTACACCTTC. Full variable domain (rest looked up from reference TRBV29-1 and TRBJ1-2): SAVISQKPSRDICQRGTSLTIQCQVDSQVTMMFWYRQQPGQSLTLIATANQGSEATYESGFVIDKFPISRPNLTFSTLTVSNMSPEDSSIYLCSVGTGGNGYTFGSGTRLTVV.

In this sample, this clone turned up a few times. The chain uses TRBV13 and TRBJ2-7, with D possibly being TRBD1 (5 bases). The CDR3 length is 13 residues. CDR1 and CDR2 (germline): PRHDT, FYEKMQ (reference sequence). V dropped 5 bases and J dropped 3 bases, with 11 bases sitting between them. CDR3 residues: CASSPEGDYEQYF. The CDR3 DNA is TGTGCCAGCAGCCCCGAAGGGGACTACGAGCAGTACTTC.

In this sample, this clone turned up a few times. In DNA form, the CDR3 reads TGTGCCAGCAGCTTAGCGGGCAGGCTCTCCGAGCAGTACTTC. Protein product: CASSLAGRLSEQYF. This chain joins TRBV7-8 and TRBJ2-7; D uncertain. The CDR3 has 14 amino acids. Per the germline V gene, CDR1 is SGHVS and CDR2 is FQNEAQ. V lost 0 bases, J lost 6 bases, and 12 bases lay in between.

The gene calls are TRBV2 and TRBJ2-5; 7 nucleotides match TRBD2. Losses at the gene ends were 3 bases for V and 4 bases for J; bases not matched to a gene: 8. CDR1 and CDR2 (germline): SNHLY, FYNNEI. This CDR3 has 15 residues. This CDR3 reads CASSELLAIGETQYF. The CDR3 nucleotides read TGTGCCAGCAGTGAGCTACTAGCGATCGGAGAGACCCAGTACTTC.

The gene calls are TRBV29-1 and TRBJ2-7, with D possibly TRBD2 on 5 matching bases. Germline-derived CDR1 and CDR2 are SQVTM and ANQGSEA. Trimming cost V 7 bases and J 2 bases, with 18 bases left between them. The length of the CDR3 is 14 residues. CDR3: CSGYHVTGTYEQYF. The CDR3 DNA follows: TGCAGCGGATATCACGTGACGGGAACCTACGAGCAGTACTTC.

This clone was counted only a few times. This sequence joins TRBV29-1 and TRBJ1-2; tentatively, D is TRBD1 (5 bases). This CDR3 has 14 amino acids. Germline V CDR1 and CDR2: SQVTM, ANQGSEA. Deletions cut 2 bases from V and 2 bases from J, with 12 bases between. The DNA of the CDR3 is TGCAGCGTTGAACCGGGGAGGGGAAACTATGGCTACACCTTC. It encodes CSVEPGRGNYGYTF.

This chain uses TRBV12-5 with TRBJ2-2; TRBD1 aligns across 7 bases. The length of the CDR3 is 14 residues. CDR1 and CDR2 (germline): LGHNT, FRNRAP. Trimming at V came to 1 base and at J to 7 bases, leaving 3 bases not matched to a gene. The CDR3 loop is CASGLGGDSGELFF. CDR3 DNA sequence: TGTGCTAGTGGTTTGGGTGGGGACAGCGGGGAGCTGTTTTTT.

This clone turned up a few times. This chain links TRBV28 with TRBJ1-2; possibly TRBD1 for D (6 bases). CDR3 size: 13 residues. V shed 6 bases and J shed 4 bases, with 12 bases lying between them. The V gene's germline CDR1 is MDHEN and CDR2 SYDVKM. The CDR3 region has the DNA TGTGCCAGCAGCCCGGGACAAAGCTATGGCTACACCTTC. The encoded protein is CASSPGQSYGYTF.

The chain combines TRBV11-2 with TRBJ2-1, with D maybe TRBD2 (6 bases). The CDR3 length is 12 residues. The germline V and J ends were trimmed by 6 bases and 16 bases, with 19 bases remaining between them. Germline values: CDR1 SGHAT, CDR2 FQNNGV. This chain's CDR3 is CASSPGTYSKFF. In DNA form, the CDR3 reads TGTGCCAGCAGTCCCGGGACTTATTCGAAATTCTTC.

This clone was picked up a small number of times. The CDR3 loop reads CSVAGTLNTGELFF. CDR3 coding DNA: TGCAGCGTTGCCGGGACATTGAACACCGGGGAGCTGTTTTTT. V gene TRBV29-1 combines with J gene TRBJ2-2; D is possibly TRBD1 (6 bases). The CDR3 totals 14 residues. The germline V and J ends were trimmed by 4 bases and 1 base, with 10 bases remaining between them. Germline V gene data show CDR1 as SQVTM and CDR2 as ANQGSEA.

The CDR3 loop reads CASSFTRQGGGEKLFF. The DNA for the CDR3 is TGTGCCAGCAGCTTTACCAGACAGGGCGGAGGTGAAAAACTGTTTTTT. The chain has TRBV7-8 and TRBJ1-4; 7 positions agree with TRBD1. V gave up 3 bases and J gave up 7 bases; unmatched junction bases: 11. This CDR3 has 16 amino acids. The germline V gene has CDR1 SGHVS and CDR2 FQNEAQ. The full variable domain, rest sourced from reference TRBV7-8 and TRBJ1-4, is GAGVSQSPRYKVAKRGQDVALRCDPISGHVSLFWYQQALGQGPEFLTYFQNEAQLDKSGLPSDRFFAERPEGSVSTLKIQRTQQEDSAVYLCASSFTRQGGGEKLFFGSGTQLSVL.

This chain uses TRBV7-6 with TRBJ1-4, with 7 bases matching TRBD1. Germline assignment: CDR1 SGHVS and CDR2 FNYEAQ. The CDR3 covers 15 residues. Trimming at V came to 5 bases and at J to 5 bases, leaving 8 bases not matched to a gene. CDR3 nucleotide sequence: TGTGCCAGCAGCCAACCAGGGGGGTCGAATGAAAAACTGTTTTTT. This gives the protein CASSQPGGSNEKLFF.